The clone carrying this T cell receptor (beta chain) was observed many times. This specimen comes from a study of T cells in Graves' hyperthyroidism and ophthalmopathy. Amplification of TCR beta CDR3 regions used RNA as the template. The HTBI primer set served for first-round RT-PCR of the TCR CDR3. A single record per CDR3 protein comes from TCRdb applying MiXCR to the multiplex PCR reads. The data show about 690,000 distinct CDR3 sequences, approximately 15% seen once. The sequenced sample was blood. This TCR was recovered from a man aged 45-60 years with Graves' hyperthyroidism.

The CDR3 DNA is TGCGCCAGCAGCCGAGGGGACAGCAACTACGAGCAGTACTTC. Its translation: CASSRGDSNYEQYF. This chain links TRBV5-1 with TRBJ2-7, with 7 bases matching TRBD1. The length of the CDR3 is 14 residues. The V gene's germline CDR1 is SGHRS and CDR2 YFSETQ. Trimming removed 4 bases from V and 3 bases from J; junction bases left unmatched: 7. The whole variable domain, filled in from reference TRBV5-1 and TRBJ2-7, reads KAGVTQTPRYLIKTRGQQVTLSCSPISGHRSVSWYQQTPGQGLQFLFEYFSETQRNKGNFPGRFSGRQFSNSRSEMNVSTLELGDSALYLCASSRGDSNYEQYFGPGTRLTVT.